The 25 T cell receptor beta chains presented below share a single source sample, sequenced in a study of immune aging and cytomegalovirus after organ transplant. Time point described: five sample-tagged time points from pre-transplant (day -1) to day 368 post-transplant, pooled. Libraries came from microwell single-cell capture using BD Rhapsody targeted mRNA and AbSeq reagents. Each CDR3 protein gets one entry after TCRdb re-called the single-cell sequencing reads with MiXCR. The sample holds about 20,000 distinct CDR3 sequences; roughly 38% are singletons and the top ten take about 25%. Antigen specificity for these receptors is unknown. The source was CMV peptide-activated CD4+ and CD8+ T cells sorted from blood, collected at five time points, pooled. The subset here: sorted CD8+CD137+ and CD4+CD154+ T cells after approximately 12 h CMV IE-1 peptide stimulation. These receptors came from a female donor who had a heart transplant and CMV viremia.

The chain links TRBV20-1 to TRBJ2-1; tentative D call: TRBD2 (6 bases). Germline V gene lookup returns CDR1 DFQATT and CDR2 SNEGSKA (reference sequence). V dropped 3 bases and J dropped 3 bases, with 9 bases sitting between them. The CDR3 contains 13 residues. CDR3 nucleotide sequence: TGCAGTGCTAGGGGGGGAGGCTACAATGAGCAGTTCTTC. This sequence encodes CSARGGGYNEQFF.

This clonotype was seen at least ten times. This chain joins TRBV7-6 and TRBJ2-1; no firm D call. This CDR3 comprises 11 residues. Trimming took 6 bases from V and 9 from J, leaving 9 bases between them. Germline V gene data show CDR1 as SGHVS and CDR2 as FNYEAQ. This CDR3 is CASSSMGEQFF. CDR3 sequence (DNA): TGTGCCAGCAGTTCCATGGGTGAGCAGTTCTTC.

This clonotype showed up just once. V usage is TRBV9 and J usage is TRBJ2-1; perhaps TRBD2 as D (6 bases). The CDR3 has 17 amino acids. Germline-derived CDR1 and CDR2 are SGDLS and YYNGEE. V was clipped by 2 bases and J by 0 bases, with 15 bases between them. CDR3 protein: CASSVEGKIGSYNEQFF. In nucleotides, the CDR3 is TGTGCCAGCAGCGTGGAGGGCAAGATAGGCTCCTACAATGAGCAGTTCTTC.

With regard to this clonotype: An end of the junction does not agree with germline; a read error may underlie this. The rearrangement uses TRBV6-1 and TRBJ2-7; D ambiguous. Germline CDR1 reads MNHNS; CDR2 reads SASEGT. CDR3 length equals 15 residues. CDR3 sequence (DNA): TGTGCCAACAGTGAATTGGAAGTCCATGTCACCGAGCAGTACTTC. It codes for CANSELEVHVTEQYF.

This clonotype is labeled as medium-sized. V and J are TRBV10-3 and TRBJ2-3, with TRBD2 matching 8 bases. From germline, CDR1 is ENHRY and CDR2 SYGVKD. Trimming took 2 bases from V and 7 from J; bases not matched to a gene: 5. The CDR3 has 14 amino acids. CDR3 coding DNA: TGTGCCATCAGTGAGAGGGCGGGAGGAAATACGCAGTATTTT. It translates to CAISERAGGNTQYF.

This clonotype was seen more than once but under ten times. An end of the junction does not agree with germline; a read error may underlie this. The V call is TRBV30, the J call TRBJ1-1; D gene unclear. The CDR3 has 13 residues. Germline V lookup: CDR1 GTSNPN, CDR2 SVGIG (reference sequence). The CDR3 region has the DNA TGCGCCTGGAGTGGAACGGATCTGGTCGCGGCTTCCTTT. This sequence encodes CAWSGTDLVAASF.

This clonotype was seen only a few times. The CDR3 spells CASQRENEQFF. The CDR3 DNA reads TGTGCCAGCCAACGGGAAAATGAGCAGTTCTTC. The chain couples TRBV6-5 to TRBJ2-1, with D possibly matching TRBD2 (5 bases). V was pared by 8 bases and J by 7 bases, with 9 bases between. The CDR3 contains 11 residues. CDR1 and CDR2 (germline): MNHEY, SVGAGI.

This clonotype was picked up one time. This chain uses TRBV6-2 or TRBV6-3 with TRBJ2-1; a possible D gene is TRBD2 (5 bases). The V end lost 4 bases, the J end lost 2 bases, and 15 bases lay between the germline ends. The length of the CDR3 is 16 residues. Germline assignment: CDR1 MNHEY and CDR2 SVGEGT. CDR3: CASSSLGSGPYNEQFF. The CDR3 DNA follows: TGTGCCAGCAGTTCCCTGGGAAGCGGACCCTACAATGAGCAGTTCTTC.

V is TRBV7-2 and J is TRBJ1-1; unclear D gene. The CDR3 has 12 amino acids. Trimming pared 5 bases from V and 3 bases from J, leaving 7 bases between. The germline V gene encodes CDR1 SGHTA and CDR2 FQGNSA. The CDR3 reads CASSPTHTEAFF. DNA for the CDR3: TGTGCCAGCAGCCCAACCCACACTGAAGCTTTCTTT.

This clonotype was counted many times. The chain joins TRBV24-1 to TRBJ2-3; D gene ambiguous. The V and J ends lost 7 bases and 0 bases respectively, with 4 bases between them. The CDR3 is 12 amino acids. Germline CDR1 KGHDR, CDR2 SFDVKD. The CDR3 spells CATRTSTDTQYF. CDR3 in DNA: TGTGCCACCAGGACCAGCACAGATACGCAGTATTTT.

In this sample, this clonotype turned up a few times. The chain recombines TRBV28 with TRBJ1-2; D perhaps matches TRBD1 (6 bases). The CDR3 runs 14 residues. V was pared by 6 bases and J by 6 bases, with 17 bases between. Looked up from germline, CDR1 is MDHEN and CDR2 is SYDVKM. CDR3 protein: CASSLPGEVHGYTF. CDR3 DNA: TGTGCCAGCAGCCTCCCAGGGGAAGTCCATGGCTACACCTTC.

With regard to this clonotype: A read error likely explains this, since a far larger clone differs by one base. This chain uses TRBV9 with TRBJ2-1; no firm D call. Between the trimmed V and J ends, which lost 3 bases and 13 bases, there was a span of 17 bases. This CDR3 is built from 13 residues. Germline-derived CDR1 and CDR2 are SGDLS and YYNGEE. For the CDR3, the DNA is TGTGCCAGCAGCGGAGGCTATACGGAGACCCAGTTCTTC. The encoded protein is CASSGGYTETQFF.

V usage is TRBV6-6 and J usage is TRBJ1-2, with no clear D. V was clipped by 5 bases and J by 0 bases, with 7 bases between them. This CDR3 contains 13 residues. Germline loops: CDR1 MNHNY, CDR2 SVGAGI (reference sequence). Written as DNA, the CDR3 is TGTGCCAGCAGTCCCTCATCTAACTATGGCTACACCTTC. This encodes CASSPSSNYGYTF.

In this sample, this clonotype is medium-sized (0.01 to 0.1%). V is TRBV27 and J is TRBJ2-1; D gene unclear. The CDR3 runs to 16 residues. CDR1 and CDR2 from the germline V gene are MNHEY and SMNVEV (reference sequence). Trimming removed 5 bases from V and 3 bases from J, with 17 bases in between. The CDR3 DNA is TGTGCCAGCAGTACCGCGAGTGGGCTGCTCTACAATGAGCAGTTCTTC. It encodes CASSTASGLLYNEQFF.

The V and J genes are TRBV29-1 and TRBJ2-7, with TRBD1 matching over 12 bases. The CDR3 has 13 residues. The junction had 6 bases not matched to a gene; V was cut back by 7 bases and J by 5 bases. Germline CDR1 is SQVTM and CDR2 is ANQGSEA. CDR3 sequence reads: CSAEGQGANEQYF. Here the CDR3 DNA reads TGCAGCGCTGAGGGACAGGGGGCCAACGAGCAGTACTTC.

This clonotype was recorded at least ten times. The rearrangement uses TRBV1 and TRBJ2-3. TRBV1 is a listed pseudogene. This CDR3 is built from 16 residues. The CDR3 reads CTSSQAFYGSTDTQYF. The CDR3 DNA follows: TGCACCAGCAGCCAGGCTTTTTACGGAAGCACAGATACGCAGTATTTT.

The rearrangement links TRBV30 to TRBJ2-5; D is possibly TRBD2 (5 bases). CDR1 and CDR2 (germline): GTSNPN, SVGIG (reference sequence). The CDR3 contains 13 residues. Between the trimmed V and J ends, which lost 3 bases and 6 bases, there was a span of 14 bases. The CDR3 reads CAWRGLAIQTQYF. The CDR3 DNA is TGTGCCTGGAGGGGCCTAGCTATACAGACCCAGTACTTC.

This CDR3 is CASGGSGNEQFF. The DNA of the CDR3 is TGTGCCAGCGGGGGATCGGGCAATGAGCAGTTCTTC. The chain is built from TRBV2 and TRBJ2-1; tentatively, D is TRBD1 or TRBD2 (5 bases each). Between the trimmed V and J ends, which lost 8 bases and 6 bases, there was a span of 11 bases. CDR1 is SNHLY and CDR2 is FYNNEI in the germline V gene. The CDR3 is 12 amino acids.

This clonotype was found many times. This chain uses TRBV28 with TRBJ1-3; unclear D gene. CDR3 length: 16 residues. The V end lost 3 bases, the J end lost 3 bases, and 15 bases lay between the germline ends. Germline V gives CDR1 MDHEN, CDR2 SYDVKM. The DNA for the CDR3 is TGTGCCAGCAGTTTGGGTTCGATGTCCAGTGGAAACACCATATATTTT. It translates to CASSLGSMSSGNTIYF.

The chain has TRBV3-1 and TRBJ2-7; D is uncertain. This CDR3 contains 13 residues. In germline, CDR1 is LGHDT, CDR2 YNNKEL (reference sequence). V was clipped by 9 bases and J by 9 bases, with 21 bases between them. The CDR3 bases are TGTGCCAGTACCGACGAATGGGCGGTAGTGCAGTACTTC. Its protein is CASTDEWAVVQYF.

This clonotype was counted between two and nine times. The chain links TRBV2 to TRBJ1-2; D remains unclear. V lost 4 bases and J lost 0, with 15 bases in between. The length of the CDR3 is 16 residues. CDR1 is SNHLY, CDR2 FYNNEI, per germline. The CDR3 loop reads CASSAYGRETNYGYTF. In DNA, the CDR3 is TGTGCCAGCAGTGCCTACGGGAGGGAAACTAACTATGGCTACACCTTC.

The V and J genes are TRBV7-2 and TRBJ1-2; 8 bases align to TRBD1. The germline V gene has CDR1 SGHTA and CDR2 FQGNSA. The CDR3 has 14 residues. V lost 6 bases to trimming and J lost 7 bases; unmatched junction nucleotides: 10. CDR3 amino acids: CASRFDRGAVGYTF. DNA for the CDR3: TGTGCCAGCAGATTCGACAGGGGAGCGGTTGGCTACACCTTC.

By its share, this clonotype is medium-sized. The chain carries TRBV11-2 and TRBJ2-7; possibly TRBD1 for D (5 bases). Per the germline V gene, CDR1 is SGHAT and CDR2 is FQNNGV. V dropped 0 bases and J dropped 2 bases, with 11 bases sitting between them. The CDR3 loop spans 15 amino acids. The CDR3 region is CASSLEARVAYEQYF. The CDR3 coding sequence is TGTGCCAGCAGCTTAGAGGCCAGGGTCGCCTACGAGCAGTACTTC.

The chain uses TRBV2 and TRBJ1-2; D is perhaps TRBD1 (5 bases). The CDR3 contains 14 residues. Germline loops: CDR1 SNHLY, CDR2 FYNNEI. V lost 7 bases and J 7 bases, leaving 19 bases between the germline ends. The CDR3 nucleotides are TGTGCCAGCAAACCGTTGAGGGACGGCTTTGGCTACACCTTC. Protein product: CASKPLRDGFGYTF.

This clonotype came up many times. A much larger clone is a single base away; this may be a read error. This chain connects TRBV5-1 to TRBJ2-7; 7 nucleotides agree with TRBD2. Germline V gives CDR1 SGHRS, CDR2 YFSETQ. This CDR3 comprises 14 residues. Trimming cost V 0 bases and J 5 bases; bases outside gene matches: 5. The CDR3 here is CASSLERDGHEQYF. For the CDR3, the DNA is TGCGCCAGCAGCTTGGAGCGGGACGGCCACGAGCAGTACTTC.